This TCR beta chain was sequenced for a study of cytomegalovirus exposure and HLA in healthy donors. The PCR contained 60 Vbeta and 13 Jbeta primers. Sequencing was performed with immunoSEQ multiplex PCR; in TCRdb, only in-frame clones are kept and a portion is missing. The table for this sample gives around 75,000 clones. The CDR3 covers 16 residues. Trimming took off 3 bases at V and 0 bases at J, with 12 bases between the two ends. Germline V gene lookup returns CDR1 MGHRA and CDR2 YSYEKL. This TCR came from a man aged 50-60 years in good health and CMV-seropositive. V gene TRBV4-1 combines with J gene TRBJ1-5; TRBD1 might be the D (5 bases). Sequencing was done on a sample of PBMCs. The CDR3 is CASSQSNTGSNQPQHF. CDR3 sequence (DNA): TGCGCCAGCAGCCAGAGTAATACAGGTAGCAATCAGCCCCAGCATTTT.